These 5 T cell receptor beta chains were all obtained from the same sample, sequenced in a study of molecular identifiers for immune sequencing clone quantification. TCRdb processed the PCR reads anew with MiXCR; each CDR3 protein has one entry. The table records approximately 680,000 distinct CDR3 sequences, 25% of them present only once. Material for sequencing was naive CD8+ T cells from blood, with Jurkat cell RNA spiked in. Specified subset: FACS-sorted CD8+CD4-CCR7+CD45RA+ naive T cells. These receptors all come from a human donor in good health. Some libraries in this study had Jurkat cell RNA spiked in.

V gene TRBV3-1 combines with J gene TRBJ2-7, with D unresolved. Germline V gene sequence: CDR1 LGHDT, CDR2 YNNKEL (reference sequence). This CDR3 is 17 amino acids long. V was clipped by 4 bases and J by 2 bases, with 21 bases between them. The CDR3 coding sequence is TGTGCCAGCAGCCTTTCATCTATTGAGGTCACAGCCTACGAGCAGTACTTC. Residues: CASSLSSIEVTAYEQYF.

J is TRBJ1-1 and V is TRBV14, with TRBD1 matching over 8 bases. V gave up 2 bases and J gave up 0 bases; unmatched junction bases: 5. CDR1 and CDR2 from the germline V gene are SGHDN and FVKESK. CDR3 size: 16 residues. Here the CDR3 DNA reads TGTGCCAGCAGCCAAACCAGGGGGCCTATGAACACTGAAGCTTTCTTT. This sequence encodes CASSQTRGPMNTEAFF.

This clonotype occurred a few times. The chain recombines TRBV12-3 or TRBV12-4 with TRBJ1-1; no clear D gene. The CDR3 consists of 15 residues. Trimming pared 3 bases from V and 3 bases from J, leaving 14 bases between. The CDR3 region is CASSLSPSADTEAFF. Here the CDR3 DNA reads TGTGCCAGCAGTTTGTCCCCCTCGGCGGACACTGAAGCTTTCTTT.

The chain combines TRBV27 with TRBJ2-1; D remains ambiguous. The CDR3 runs to 15 residues. The ends were cut back, 8 bases at V and 0 bases at J, with 14 bases in the middle. Germline loops: CDR1 MNHEY, CDR2 SMNVEV (reference sequence). CDR3 region: CASSSDPSSYNEQFF. In DNA, the CDR3 is TGTGCCAGCTCCTCCGACCCGAGCTCCTACAATGAGCAGTTCTTC.

The chain is built from TRBV27 and TRBJ2-7, with no clear D. Trimming removed 3 bases at V and 2 bases at J, with 8 bases between. Germline V CDR1 and CDR2: MNHEY, SMNVEV (reference sequence). The CDR3 runs to 13 residues. The CDR3: CASSFAATYEQYF. CDR3 in DNA: TGTGCCAGCAGTTTCGCCGCTACCTACGAGCAGTACTTC.